This T cell receptor beta chain comes out of a study of lymphopenia after photon versus proton radiotherapy. Findings and caveats of the study: Better survival with proton therapy was suggested as possible, not demonstrated. Post-nadir TCR diversity decline inversely tracked overall survival among those who died.

For this clone: The antigen is not known.

Assay: immunoSEQ multiplex PCR; the TCRdb copy retains only in-frame clones and omits some. The sample lists about 26,000 clones, more than 70% seen once, with roughly 5.2% in the top ten. This CDR3 contains 15 residues. Germline loops: CDR1 SGHTA, CDR2 FQGTGA. V dropped 3 bases and J dropped 9; count of bases not matched to a gene: 9. The starting material was peripheral blood, obtained from a patient treated with photon-based radiotherapy. The source of this sequence is a man aged 30 to 45 with gastric cancer. V and J are TRBV7-3 and TRBJ2-1; 9 bases agree with TRBD2. The CDR3 DNA is TGTGCCAGCAGCTTTGGTGGCGGGAGGGCCTTTGAGCAGTTCTTC. Translated: CASSFGGGRAFEQFF.